These 5 T cell receptor beta chains were all obtained from the same sample, sequenced in a study of T cell clones after liver transplantation (dated by TCRdb to the late 2010s). The library relied on the immunoSEQ multiplex PCR assay. The clones in this table, taken by TCRdb from immuneACCESS, are in-frame only. Not every clone is retained; where verified, under half of the shortfall comes from an unresolved V gene, and the cause of the rest is unknown. This sample holds around 71,000 clones; 80% were observed only once. The leading ten clones occupy 0.79% of the sample. The source material was CD4+ T cells from blood, sampled 12 months after liver transplant. The receptors were gathered from a human patient who received a liver transplant. After a transplant, some T cells may be the graft donor's own cells.

The V gene is TRBV7-2, the J gene TRBJ1-4; TRBD1 aligns across 12 bases. V gave up 5 bases and J gave up 7 bases; unmatched junction bases: 14. The CDR3 consists of 18 residues. Germline CDR1 is SGHTA and CDR2 is FQGNSA. The CDR3 DNA follows: TGTGCCAGCAGCCTCGCATTCGGGACAGGGGGCGCGGGTGAAAAACTGTTTTTT. Translating gives CASSLAFGTGGAGEKLFF.

V is TRBV6-1 and J is TRBJ1-1; tentative D call: TRBD1 (6 bases). The CDR3 spans 16 residues. Trimming removed 2 bases from V and 0 bases from J, with 13 bases in between. CDR1 and CDR2 (germline): MNHNS, SASEGT. CDR3 bases: TGTGCCAGCAGTGAATTGGGGGGCAACATGAACACTGAAGCTTTCTTT. Residues: CASSELGGNMNTEAFF.

The sample holds a few counts of this clone. V gene TRBV5-5 combines with J gene TRBJ2-2, with 10 nucleotides matching TRBD1. CDR3 length equals 16 residues. Germline CDR1 is SGHKS and CDR2 is YYEKEE (reference sequence). V shed 1 base, J shed 7 bases, and the junction held 7 bases outside the gene matches. The DNA of the CDR3 is TGTGCCAGCAGCTTGATGAGACAGGGGGCCGGCGGGGAGCTGTTTTTT. Its translation: CASSLMRQGAGGELFF.

The rearrangement links TRBV6-1 to TRBJ2-3; TRBD2 agrees at 8 bases. The CDR3 extends over 15 amino acids. CDR1 MNHNS and CDR2 SASEGT come from the germline V gene. With 6 bases clipped from V and 4 bases from J, the junction kept 9 bases outside the gene matches. The CDR3 DNA follows: TGTGCCAGCAGCAAGCGGCGGGAGGCGCCAGATACGCAGTATTTT. Its translation: CASSKRREAPDTQYF.

The chain joins TRBV6-1 to TRBJ2-7, with 9 bases matching TRBD2. Per the germline V gene, CDR1 is MNHNS and CDR2 is SASEGT. V shed 3 bases, J shed 4 bases, and the junction held 10 bases outside the gene matches. The CDR3 is 16 residues long. CDR3 nucleotide sequence: TGTGCCAGCAGTGAGGCGCTCGCGGGAGGGCTATACGAGCAGTACTTC. Translated: CASSEALAGGLYEQYF.